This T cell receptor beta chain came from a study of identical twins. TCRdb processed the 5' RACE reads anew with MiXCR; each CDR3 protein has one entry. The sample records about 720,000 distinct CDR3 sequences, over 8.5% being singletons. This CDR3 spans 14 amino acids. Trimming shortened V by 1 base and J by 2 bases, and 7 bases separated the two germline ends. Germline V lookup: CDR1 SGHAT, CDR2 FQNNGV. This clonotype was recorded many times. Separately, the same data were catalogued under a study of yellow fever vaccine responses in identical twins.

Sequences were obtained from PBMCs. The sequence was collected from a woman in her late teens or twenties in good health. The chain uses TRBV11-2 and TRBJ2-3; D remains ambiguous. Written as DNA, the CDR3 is TGTGCCAGCAGCTTAGGAGCCAACACAGATACGCAGTATTTT. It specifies CASSLGANTDTQYF. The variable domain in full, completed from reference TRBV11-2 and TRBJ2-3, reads EAGVAQSPRYKIIEKRQSVAFWCNPISGHATLYWYQQILGQGPKLLIQFQNNGVVDDSQLPKDRFSAERLKGVDSTLKIQPAKLEDSAVYLCASSLGANTDTQYFGPGTRLTVL.